The rows below give T cell receptor beta chains drawn from one sample of a study of T cell changes during pregnancy in multiple sclerosis. Some clones are missing from TCRdb's copy, which holds only in-frame ones; the method was immunoSEQ multiplex PCR. The top ten clones hold 0.4% to 0.55% of a sample with tens of thousands of clones, 94% of them seen once. This specimen was CD4+ T cells from peripheral blood mononuclear cells, taken in the first trimester of pregnancy. These receptors all stem from a female donor with multiple sclerosis, enrolled in a pregnancy study. The CDR3 runs from the conserved cysteine through the conserved F or W. The D gene is left open where the match is weak. Only part of the rows carry a size: once, few, many, or a class if the clone is expanded.

d_call: TRBD1; j_call: TRBJ2-5; v_call: TRBV5-1; clone_size: once; cdr3_nt: TGCGCCAGCAGCTTGGTTGGCAGGGGGTCAGAGACCCAGTACTTC; cdr3_aa: CASSLVGRGSETQYF
d_call: -; j_call: TRBJ1-1; v_call: TRBV9; clone_size: -; cdr3_nt: TGTGCCAGCAGCGGCAGGGACACTGAAGCTTTCTTT; cdr3_aa: CASSGRDTEAFF
d_call: -; j_call: TRBJ2-5; v_call: TRBV5-4; clone_size: -; cdr3_nt: TGTGCCAGCAGCTTGCCTCAAGAGACCCAGTACTTC; cdr3_aa: CASSLPQETQYF
d_call: TRBD1; j_call: TRBJ2-7; v_call: TRBV27; clone_size: -; cdr3_nt: TGTGCCAGCAGTAGGGGACAGGGTCCCTACGAGCAGTACTTC; cdr3_aa: CASSRGQGPYEQYF
d_call: -; j_call: TRBJ1-5; v_call: TRBV10-3; clone_size: -; cdr3_nt: TGTGCCATCAGTGATACAGCCAATCAGCCCCAGCATTTT; cdr3_aa: CAISDTANQPQHF
d_call: -; j_call: TRBJ2-4; v_call: TRBV5-6; clone_size: -; cdr3_nt: TGTGCCAGCAGCTTGGGGAGGGTAGCCAAAAACATTCAGTACTTC; cdr3_aa: CASSLGRVAKNIQYF
d_call: TRBD1; j_call: TRBJ2-7; v_call: TRBV6-5; clone_size: -; cdr3_nt: TGTGCCAGCAGTTACCTCCCCGGGACAGGATCCTACGAGCAGTACTTC; cdr3_aa: CASSYLPGTGSYEQYF
d_call: -; j_call: TRBJ1-2; v_call: TRBV2; clone_size: -; cdr3_nt: TGTGCCAGCAGTGTACGGCAGGGTAGCAATGGCTACACCTTC; cdr3_aa: CASSVRQGSNGYTF
d_call: -; j_call: TRBJ2-5; v_call: TRBV7-9; clone_size: -; cdr3_nt: TGTGCCAGCAGCTTAGGACTTGGGGAGACCCAGTACTTC; cdr3_aa: CASSLGLGETQYF
d_call: -; j_call: TRBJ2-3; v_call: TRBV18; clone_size: once; cdr3_nt: TGTGCCAGCTCACCACCGGAGAGGGCAGATACGCAGTATTTT; cdr3_aa: CASSPPERADTQYF
d_call: TRBD1; j_call: TRBJ1-1; v_call: TRBV29-1; clone_size: -; cdr3_nt: TGCAGGGTTATGCAGGGGGCACAAGCTTTCTTT; cdr3_aa: CRVMQGAQAFF
d_call: -; j_call: TRBJ2-2; v_call: TRBV7-3; clone_size: -; cdr3_nt: TGTGCCAGCAGCTTATATGACACCGGGGAGCTGTTTTTT; cdr3_aa: CASSLYDTGELFF
d_call: -; j_call: TRBJ1-5; v_call: TRBV6-1; clone_size: -; cdr3_nt: TGTGCCAGCAGTAAGATACAGGGCGGCAATCAGCCCCAGCATTTT; cdr3_aa: CASSKIQGGNQPQHF
d_call: -; j_call: TRBJ2-2; v_call: TRBV7-7; clone_size: -; cdr3_nt: TGTGCTAGCAGCCTCGGGGGAAACACCGGGGAGCTGTTTTTT; cdr3_aa: CASSLGGNTGELFF
d_call: -; j_call: TRBJ2-1; v_call: TRBV6-4; clone_size: -; cdr3_nt: TGTGCCAGCAGCCTAGAGGGCGGGGGCCCAAACAATGAGCAGTTCTTC; cdr3_aa: CASSLEGGGPNNEQFF
d_call: -; j_call: TRBJ2-3; v_call: TRBV7-3; clone_size: -; cdr3_nt: TGTGCCAGCAGCTTGGGCCCTGCTAGCACAGATACGCAGTATTTT; cdr3_aa: CASSLGPASTDTQYF
d_call: TRBD2; j_call: TRBJ2-5; v_call: TRBV19; clone_size: -; cdr3_nt: TGTGCCAGTAAGGGGGTAGCGGGGGGGGAAGAGACCCAGTACTTC; cdr3_aa: CASKGVAGGEETQYF
d_call: TRBD2; j_call: TRBJ2-5; v_call: TRBV4-2; clone_size: -; cdr3_nt: TGTGCCAGCAGCCAAGGGGAAGCGGGGGGAAACCAAGAGACCCAGTACTTC; cdr3_aa: CASSQGEAGGNQETQYF
d_call: TRBD2; j_call: TRBJ2-5; v_call: TRBV5-1; clone_size: -; cdr3_nt: TGCGCCAGCAGTAGCGGGGGTAACCAAGAGACCCAGTACTTC; cdr3_aa: CASSSGGNQETQYF
d_call: -; j_call: TRBJ1-6; v_call: TRBV7-9; clone_size: -; cdr3_nt: TGTGCCAGCAGCTTAGAGAGTTACCATTCACCCCTCCACTTT; cdr3_aa: CASSLESYHSPLHF
d_call: -; j_call: TRBJ1-2; v_call: TRBV19; clone_size: -; cdr3_nt: TGTGCCAGTAGTCTCCGTGAAGGGGGCTATGGCTACACCTTC; cdr3_aa: CASSLREGGYGYTF
d_call: -; j_call: TRBJ1-3; v_call: TRBV11-2; clone_size: -; cdr3_nt: TGTGCCAGCACCCACGGAGTCTCTGGAAACACCATATATTTT; cdr3_aa: CASTHGVSGNTIYF
d_call: TRBD1; j_call: TRBJ2-5; v_call: TRBV10-3; clone_size: -; cdr3_nt: TGTGCCATCAGTGAGGTCGACAGGGTTGGTGATGAGACCCAGTACTTC; cdr3_aa: CAISEVDRVGDETQYF
d_call: -; j_call: TRBJ2-7; v_call: TRBV7-2; clone_size: -; cdr3_nt: TGTGCCAGCAGCCTCAGCGCAGGGACCTACGAGCAGTACTTC; cdr3_aa: CASSLSAGTYEQYF
d_call: TRBD2; j_call: TRBJ2-3; v_call: TRBV2; clone_size: -; cdr3_nt: TGTGCCAGCCGGACTAGCGGGGGGGCCATAACCCCAGATACGCAGTATTTT; cdr3_aa: CASRTSGGAITPDTQYF
d_call: -; j_call: TRBJ1-1; v_call: TRBV6-1; clone_size: -; cdr3_nt: TGTGCCAGCAGCGACAGGTGGAACACTGAAGCTTTCTTT; cdr3_aa: CASSDRWNTEAFF
d_call: TRBD2; j_call: TRBJ2-3; v_call: TRBV9; clone_size: -; cdr3_nt: TGTGCCAGCAGCGCCAGGCTAGCGGGGGCCACAGATACGCAGTATTTT; cdr3_aa: CASSARLAGATDTQYF
d_call: -; j_call: TRBJ1-2; v_call: TRBV5-6; clone_size: -; cdr3_nt: TGTGCCAGCAGCCCCGTCCGGTTGGATGGCTACACCTTC; cdr3_aa: CASSPVRLDGYTF
d_call: TRBD1; j_call: TRBJ1-5; v_call: TRBV29-1; clone_size: -; cdr3_nt: TGCAGCGTTGGGGACAGGGGGAGCAATCAGCCCCAGCATTTT; cdr3_aa: CSVGDRGSNQPQHF
d_call: -; j_call: TRBJ1-2; v_call: TRBV5-1; clone_size: once; cdr3_nt: TGCGCCAGCAGCTTGACGGGAGACTATGGCTACACCTTC; cdr3_aa: CASSLTGDYGYTF
d_call: -; j_call: TRBJ2-1; v_call: TRBV10-3; clone_size: -; cdr3_nt: TGTGCCATCAGTGAAAACAGCTACAATGAGCAGTTCTTC; cdr3_aa: CAISENSYNEQFF
d_call: TRBD2; j_call: TRBJ2-1; v_call: TRBV2; clone_size: -; cdr3_nt: TGTGCCAGCAGTGAAGCGGGACTAGCGGCAAATGAGCAGTTCTTC; cdr3_aa: CASSEAGLAANEQFF
d_call: -; j_call: TRBJ1-1; v_call: TRBV7-2; clone_size: -; cdr3_nt: TGTGCCAGCAGCTTAGCAGGGTACAGGATGAACACTGAAGCTTTCTTT; cdr3_aa: CASSLAGYRMNTEAFF
d_call: -; j_call: TRBJ2-3; v_call: TRBV7-9; clone_size: -; cdr3_nt: TGTGCCAGCACCCAGTGGAGGGCCAGCTTTAGCACAGATACGCAGTATTTT; cdr3_aa: CASTQWRASFSTDTQYF
d_call: -; j_call: TRBJ2-3; v_call: TRBV30; clone_size: once; cdr3_nt: TGTGCCACGAACAGGGAGAGCACAGATACGCAGTATTTT; cdr3_aa: CATNRESTDTQYF
d_call: -; j_call: TRBJ2-2; v_call: TRBV30; clone_size: medium-sized; cdr3_nt: TGTGCCTGGGGCAGGGATGCCGGGGAGCTGTTTTTT; cdr3_aa: CAWGRDAGELFF
d_call: -; j_call: TRBJ1-1; v_call: TRBV5-1; clone_size: -; cdr3_nt: TGCGCCAGCAGCCCCCGAGGCCTGGAAGCTTTCTTT; cdr3_aa: CASSPRGLEAFF
d_call: -; j_call: TRBJ2-1; v_call: TRBV11-1; clone_size: -; cdr3_nt: TGTGCCAGCAGCTTGCGGGGCCGGGGTGAGCAGTTCTTC; cdr3_aa: CASSLRGRGEQFF
d_call: -; j_call: TRBJ2-5; v_call: TRBV6-5; clone_size: -; cdr3_nt: TGTGCCCCCCGGGAGACCCAGTACTTC; cdr3_aa: CAPRETQYF
d_call: TRBD1; j_call: TRBJ2-7; v_call: TRBV6-6; clone_size: -; cdr3_nt: TGTGCCAGCAGGAAACAGGGGCCGTCCGACGAGCAGTACTTC; cdr3_aa: CASRKQGPSDEQYF
d_call: -; j_call: TRBJ2-2; v_call: TRBV7-7; clone_size: -; cdr3_nt: TGTGCTAGCAGCTCCTCGGTCCCCGGGGAGCTGTTTTTT; cdr3_aa: CASSSSVPGELFF
d_call: -; j_call: TRBJ2-7; v_call: TRBV2; clone_size: few; cdr3_nt: TGTGCCAGCATCTCACTCCCGTACGAGCAGTACTTC; cdr3_aa: CASISLPYEQYF
d_call: TRBD2; j_call: TRBJ2-1; v_call: TRBV5-1; clone_size: once; cdr3_nt: TGCGCCAGCAGCTTGGTAGCGGGGGGGGGTAATGAGCAGTTCTTC; cdr3_aa: CASSLVAGGGNEQFF
d_call: -; j_call: TRBJ1-4; v_call: TRBV9; clone_size: -; cdr3_nt: TGTGCCAGCAGCGTAGAGATAGATGAAAAACTGTTTTTT; cdr3_aa: CASSVEIDEKLFF
d_call: TRBD1; j_call: TRBJ1-1; v_call: TRBV6-5; clone_size: once; cdr3_nt: TGTGCCAGCAGTTACCTGAAGACAGGGAGCGTCTCTGAAGCTTTCTTT; cdr3_aa: CASSYLKTGSVSEAFF
d_call: -; j_call: TRBJ2-2; v_call: TRBV25-1; clone_size: -; cdr3_nt: TGTGCCAGCGGCCGGAACACCGGGGAGCTGTTTTTT; cdr3_aa: CASGRNTGELFF
d_call: -; j_call: TRBJ1-1; v_call: TRBV18; clone_size: -; cdr3_nt: TGTGCCAGCTCACCAACGACAGGTTCGAACACTGAAGCTTTCTTT; cdr3_aa: CASSPTTGSNTEAFF
d_call: -; j_call: TRBJ2-3; v_call: TRBV27; clone_size: -; cdr3_nt: TGTGCCAGCAGTCCCCCGTGGGCCATCACAGATACGCAGTATTTT; cdr3_aa: CASSPPWAITDTQYF
d_call: -; j_call: TRBJ1-6; v_call: TRBV13; clone_size: few; cdr3_nt: TGTGCCAGCAGCTTAAGTAGGGCGGGCTCACCCCTCCACTTT; cdr3_aa: CASSLSRAGSPLHF
d_call: TRBD1; j_call: TRBJ1-6; v_call: TRBV5-6; clone_size: once; cdr3_nt: TGTGCCAGCAGCTTAGGTTCCAGGGGGCTTGATTCACCCCTCCACTTT; cdr3_aa: CASSLGSRGLDSPLHF
d_call: -; j_call: TRBJ2-1; v_call: TRBV14; clone_size: -; cdr3_nt: TGTGCCAGCAGCCGGGGACACAACAATGAGCAGTTCTTC; cdr3_aa: CASSRGHNNEQFF
d_call: TRBD2; j_call: TRBJ2-1; v_call: TRBV2; clone_size: -; cdr3_nt: TGTGCCAGCAGTGAGCAGACTAGCGGGGCGTACAATGAGCAGTTCTTC; cdr3_aa: CASSEQTSGAYNEQFF
d_call: -; j_call: TRBJ2-7; v_call: TRBV6-5; clone_size: -; cdr3_nt: TGTGCCAGCAGTTACCTTCCAGGGACATACTCCGAGCAGTACTTC; cdr3_aa: CASSYLPGTYSEQYF
d_call: -; j_call: TRBJ1-5; v_call: TRBV15; clone_size: -; cdr3_nt: TGTGCCACCAGCGTTGTCGGGGGGGATCAGCCCCAGCATTTT; cdr3_aa: CATSVVGGDQPQHF
d_call: -; j_call: TRBJ1-4; v_call: TRBV6-5; clone_size: -; cdr3_nt: TGTGCCAGCAGTTACTCCTCCTCTAATGAAAAACTGTTTTTT; cdr3_aa: CASSYSSSNEKLFF